A single sample gave rise to the 21 T cell receptor beta chains below, sequenced in a study of blood T cell repertoires in COVID-19. Repertoires were generated with immunoSEQ multiplex PCR, while TCRdb's copy carries only in-frame clones and drops some. The data hold hundreds of thousands of clones, with 80% to 90% observed a single time. The sample consisted of PBMCs or T cells enriched from blood (not recorded which). These receptors all come from a man under 40 who had recovered from COVID-19.

The gene calls are TRBV3-1 (or the pseudogene TRBV3-2) and TRBJ1-1; weak D call: TRBD1 (6 bases). V was clipped by 5 bases and J by 2 bases, with 12 bases between them. Germline CDR1 reads LGHDT; CDR2 reads YNNKEL (reference sequence). The length of the CDR3 is 14 residues. CDR3 sequence: CASSRDTHNTEAFF. Here the CDR3 DNA reads TGTGCCAGCAGCAGGGACACCCACAACACTGAAGCTTTCTTT.

The gene calls are TRBV19 and TRBJ1-2; TRBD1 matches at 7 bases. Trimming cost V 3 bases and J 8 bases; bases outside gene matches: 9. There are 14 residues in the CDR3. CDR1 is LNHDA, CDR2 SQIVND, per germline (reference sequence). Here the CDR3 DNA reads TGTGCCAGTAGTATGACCACGACAGGGTCAGGCTACACCTTC. Translated, it gives CASSMTTTGSGYTF.

The chain uses TRBV5-4 and TRBJ2-7; D is possibly TRBD1 (5 bases). Germline CDR1 and CDR2: SGHNT and YYREEE (reference sequence). V shed 0 bases and J shed 6 bases, with 13 bases lying between them. The CDR3 extends over 14 amino acids. This CDR3 reads CASSLAFVGAEQYF. CDR3 sequence (DNA): TGTGCCAGCAGCTTGGCCTTTGTAGGGGCCGAGCAGTACTTC.

V gene TRBV12-5 combines with J gene TRBJ2-7, with 7 bases identical to TRBD2. J was trimmed by 2 bases and V by 7 bases; bases with no gene match: 5. The CDR3 totals 13 residues. Germline CDR1 reads LGHNT; CDR2 reads FRNRAP. CDR3 in amino acids: CASALGRAYEQYF. The CDR3 nucleotides are TGTGCTAGTGCCTTGGGGAGGGCCTACGAGCAGTACTTC.

This clone has ten or more counts. The J gene is TRBJ2-2, the V gene TRBV2; the match to TRBD2 covers 9 bases. Germline V gives CDR1 SNHLY, CDR2 FYNNEI. The CDR3 has 15 amino acids. V lost 6 bases to trimming and J lost 5 bases; unmatched junction nucleotides: 7. CDR3 nucleotide sequence: TGTGCCAGCAGGCGGGAGGGCCGGGGGACCGGGGAGCTGTTTTTT. This sequence encodes CASRREGRGTGELFF.

J is TRBJ2-7 and V is TRBV11-2, with 13 bases aligning to TRBD2. CDR3 size: 15 residues. The ends lost 0 bases at V and 6 bases at J; junction bases unmatched: 2. The germline CDR1 and CDR2 sequences are SGHAT and FQNNGV. This CDR3 reads CASSLELAGGLEQYF. The CDR3 DNA reads as TGTGCCAGCAGCTTAGAACTAGCGGGAGGGCTCGAGCAGTACTTC.

Only one count was recorded for this clone. V and J are TRBV6-5 and TRBJ2-1; 14 bases line up with TRBD2. V gave up 6 bases and J gave up 16 bases; unmatched junction bases: 8. Germline V gene sequence: CDR1 MNHEY, CDR2 SVGAGI. CDR3 length: 13 amino acids. The CDR3 DNA reads TGTGCCAGCAGAACGGGGACTAGCGGGGGAACCTTCTTC. Translation: CASRTGTSGGTFF.

The chain recombines TRBV19 with TRBJ1-1; 8 nucleotides align to TRBD1. Germline assignment: CDR1 LNHDA and CDR2 SQIVND (reference sequence). V gave up 4 bases and J gave up 0 bases; unmatched junction bases: 10. The CDR3 runs to 17 residues. The CDR3 spells CASSTSRQGPLNTEAFF. The CDR3, as DNA: TGTGCCAGTAGTACATCTAGACAGGGGCCATTGAACACTGAAGCTTTCTTT. Drawing the rest from reference TRBV19 and TRBJ1-1, the complete variable domain is DGGITQSPKYLFRKEGQNVTLSCEQNLNHDAMYWYRQDPGQGLRLIYYSQIVNDFQKGDIAEGYSVSREKKESFPLTVTSAQKNPTAFYLCASSTSRQGPLNTEAFFGQGTRLTVV.

The V call is TRBV7-2, the J call TRBJ1-2; D is ambiguous. The CDR3 extends over 15 amino acids. With 1 base removed from V and 7 bases from J, the gap between germline ends came to 16 bases. The germline V gene has CDR1 SGHTA and CDR2 FQGNSA. CDR3 coding DNA: TGTGCCAGCAGCTTAGGCCCCGGGGTACAACGTGGCTACACCTTC. Translating gives CASSLGPGVQRGYTF.

This rearrangement joins TRBV29-1 to TRBJ2-5, with a tentative D call TRBD2 (7 bases). Germline V gene sequence: CDR1 SQVTM, CDR2 ANQGSEA. CDR3 length: 16 residues. Trimming removed 7 bases at V and 4 bases at J, with 25 bases between. CDR3 DNA sequence: TGCAGCGCCTTCAAAGGGGGAGGGAACTTCGGAGAGACCCAGTACTTC. Its protein is CSAFKGGGNFGETQYF.

The genes are TRBV15 and TRBJ1-2; 12 positions agree with TRBD1. The CDR3 has 16 residues. Trimming at V came to 6 bases and at J to 3 bases, leaving 8 bases not matched to a gene. The germline V gene has CDR1 LNHNV and CDR2 YYDKDF (reference sequence). DNA of the CDR3: TGTGCCACCAGGCCACCCGGGACAGGGGGCGACTATGGCTACACCTTC. Residues: CATRPPGTGGDYGYTF.

The chain links TRBV20-1 to TRBJ2-2, with 10 bases lining up with TRBD2. Germline V CDR1 and CDR2: DFQATT, SNEGSKA (reference sequence). V lost 3 bases, J lost 4 bases, and 5 bases stayed unmatched. The CDR3 extends over 15 amino acids. CDR3 sequence: CSASFSGGITGELFF. The CDR3 region has the DNA TGCAGTGCTAGTTTTAGCGGGGGGATCACCGGGGAGCTGTTTTTT.

This chain joins TRBV4-1 and TRBJ2-7, with a tentative D call TRBD2 (6 bases). Trimming removed 3 bases at V and 5 bases at J, with 14 bases between. CDR3 length: 14 residues. Per germline, CDR1 MGHRA and CDR2 YSYEKL. The CDR3 DNA reads as TGCGCCAGCAGCCAGACGGGAGAGTATCACGAGCAGTACTTC. Translation gives CASSQTGEYHEQYF.

This chain connects TRBV7-3 to TRBJ2-1; 9 bases fit TRBD2. This CDR3 has 15 amino acids. V gave up 1 base and J gave up 4 bases; unmatched junction bases: 2. The germline gives CDR1 SGHTA, CDR2 FQGTGA. CDR3 amino acids: CASSLMTSGYNEQFF. The CDR3 DNA reads as TGTGCCAGCAGCTTAATGACTAGCGGTTACAATGAGCAGTTCTTC.

The rearrangement joins TRBV4-1 to TRBJ2-7; 8 bases agree with TRBD2. After removal of 6 bases from V and 5 bases from J, the junction contained 6 bases not matched to a gene. Germline assignment: CDR1 MGHRA and CDR2 YSYEKL. The CDR3 is made up of 13 amino acids. CDR3 sequence: CASSPAGVDEQYF. The CDR3 DNA sequence: TGCGCCAGCAGTCCAGCGGGAGTGGACGAGCAGTACTTC.

The rearrangement uses TRBV7-6 and TRBJ2-1; TRBD1 is a possible D gene (6 bases). Trimming removed 0 bases from V and 4 bases from J, with 16 bases in between. This CDR3 is 17 amino acids long. Germline V gives CDR1 SGHVS, CDR2 FNYEAQ. The CDR3 sequence is CASSLAQGQAEYNEQFF. The CDR3 nucleotides read TGTGCCAGCAGCTTAGCGCAGGGGCAGGCAGAATACAATGAGCAGTTCTTC.

J is TRBJ1-1 and V is TRBV19, with 9 bases lining up with TRBD1. Germline lookup yields CDR1 LNHDA and CDR2 SQIVND (reference sequence). The CDR3 sequence is 15 residues long. Germline trimming cut 5 bases from V and 0 bases from J; bases unmatched to any gene: 4. The CDR3 loop is CASSGGDRVNTEAFF. CDR3 in DNA: TGTGCCAGTAGTGGGGGGGACAGGGTGAACACTGAAGCTTTCTTT.

The V call is TRBV4-1, the J call TRBJ2-2; 13 nucleotides match TRBD2. Germline V gene sequence: CDR1 MGHRA, CDR2 YSYEKL. V lost 6 bases, J lost 6 bases, and 7 bases stayed unmatched. The CDR3 is 16 residues long. The CDR3 DNA reads TGCGCCAGCAGAAGTACGGGACTAGCGGGACCCGGGGAGCTGTTTTTT. The encoded protein is CASRSTGLAGPGELFF.

The chain joins TRBV4-1 to TRBJ2-7; a possible D gene is TRBD2 (5 bases). The CDR3 covers 15 residues. CDR1 and CDR2 from the germline V gene are MGHRA and YSYEKL. Trimming removed 4 bases at V and 4 bases at J, with 17 bases between. The CDR3 nucleotides read TGCGCCAGCAGCCTCAACAACCTTCTAGCTTACGAGCAGTACTTC. Translating gives CASSLNNLLAYEQYF.

This clone is a singleton in its sample. V usage is TRBV30 and J usage is TRBJ1-5; 9 nucleotides align to TRBD1. CDR3 length: 16 amino acids. The germline gives CDR1 GTSNPN, CDR2 SVGIG (reference sequence). V was clipped by 2 bases and J by 6 bases; unmatched bases: 11. The CDR3 loop reads CAWSPTGGRGSQPQHF. In DNA, the CDR3 is TGTGCCTGGAGTCCAACAGGGGGCAGGGGGTCTCAGCCCCAGCATTTT. Variable domain in full (rest from reference TRBV30 and TRBJ1-5): SQTIHQWPATLVQPVGSPLSLECTVEGTSNPNLYWYRQAAGRGLQLLFYSVGIGQISSEVPQNLSASRPQDRQFILSSKKLLLSDSGFYLCAWSPTGGRGSQPQHFGDGTRLSIL.

The chain combines TRBV7-2 with TRBJ2-3; 14 bases are shared with TRBD2. CDR1 and CDR2 (germline): SGHTA, FQGNSA. V was pared by 1 base and J by 6 bases, with 9 bases of the junction left unmatched. The CDR3 sequence is 18 residues long. CDR3 sequence reads: CASSLGRGGTSGSDTQYF. CDR3 DNA: TGTGCCAGCAGCTTAGGGAGGGGGGGGACTAGCGGGAGTGATACGCAGTATTTT.